This T cell receptor beta chain was identified during a study of T cells in Graves' hyperthyroidism and ophthalmopathy (dated by TCRdb to the late 2010s). As for the study more broadly: Peripheral blood was collected at initial diagnosis, before any treatment. A discovery cohort of around 98 patients, roughly 45 with Graves' ophthalmopathy and more than 55 with stable Graves' hyperthyroidism, was used to find distinguishing TCR V-J signatures. An independent validation cohort of around 20 hyperthyroidism patients and about 15 patients who later progressed to ophthalmopathy tested prospective prediction of ophthalmopathy. The roughly 91 discovery patients were randomly split 7:3 into training and test sets. In addition, the study compared T-cell repertoires in thyroid tissue and in blood from roughly 6 Graves' hyperthyroidism patients. After blood sampling, hyperthyroidism patients were treated with methimazole at a starting dose of 30 mg daily, and ophthalmopathy patients were treated with high-dose intravenous methylprednisolone. The paper reports TCR Vbeta CDR3 sequencing of approximately 140 peripheral blood samples: around 41 ophthalmopathy, about 75 hyperthyroidism and around 17 progressor patients. Broader findings and caveats from the paper: A 13 V-J signature model separated ophthalmopathy from stable hyperthyroidism, with approximately 87% sensitivity and 81.08% specificity in cross-validation and 80%/75% in testing. Blood samples also contained most of the expanded thyroid clonotypes (frequency above 0.001), which suggests that blood repertoires may reflect thyroid immune responses. No statistical method was used to fix the sample size in advance, and group allocation was not hidden from the investigators. In validation, progression to ophthalmopathy was predicted by the model with nearly 71% sensitivity and 72% to 80% specificity, a median of roughly six months before onset.

Hyperthyroidism patients were aged 18 to 65 years and newly diagnosed, with disease duration of less than 2 months. Patients with uncontrolled infections, other autoimmune diseases, pregnancy or lactation were excluded. Diagnoses relied on clinical symptoms, serum thyroxine and TRAb, thyroid ultrasound and orbital computed tomography. For progressor patients, blood was drawn at the first diagnosis of hyperthyroidism, before any ophthalmopathy symptoms had appeared. PBMCs were separated from approximately 10 ml of fresh peripheral blood using Ficoll-Paque density gradient centrifugation. Progressor patients were defined as those initially diagnosed with Graves' hyperthyroidism in whom ophthalmopathy developed during follow-up. Total RNA was extracted using Trizol reagent, and RNA quality was assessed on an Agilent 2100 Bioanalyzer. The TCR beta CDR3 regions were amplified from the RNA transcripts. The first round of RT-PCR for the TCR CDR3 was performed with the HTBI primer set and the Qiagen OneStep RT-PCR kit. Libraries were constructed in a second round of multiplex PCR, after which size selection and purification were carried out. Paired-end sequencing of the libraries was performed with 100 bp reads on an Illumina HiSeq2000. The original pipeline was this. SOAPnuke was used to process the raw data, removing reads that contained adapters or uncalled bases, had a mean Phred below 15, or lacked an exact match to the constant primer or identifier. High-quality paired reads were merged with COPE v1.2.5, and unique nucleotide sequences were defined as clonotypes. MiTCR v1.1 was used to align the clonotypes against IMGT TRBV, TRBD and TRBJ reference segments. The analysis was restricted to V-J combinations with a frequency above 0.0001, which together covered 99.2% of the repertoires. A TCS score was defined as the ratio between F50 (clonal expansion) and ExV (chaos), using BLOSUM62-based TCRdist between CDR3 peptides within each V-J. Welch's t-statistics and random forest reduced just over 500 V-J features to 13, which were used in a naive Bayes classifier (R e1071). The raw public reads went through TCRdb reprocessing: fastp at Q25, MiXCR clone calling, in-frame beta chains kept. Identical CDR3 protein sequences are pooled into one entry, listed with their most common genes and DNA. The V and J calls and clone size are TCRdb's, not the authors'. In all, the sample holds some 270,000 distinct CDR3 sequences, and 13% of those were seen once. 7.8% of the sample rests with the top ten.

There are 15 amino acids in the CDR3, from cysteine to phenylalanine inclusive. Only the CDR3 region is kept as DNA, spanning 45 bases read in frame from base 1. The junction shows trimming of 2 bases on V and 8 bases on J, and the gene matches do not reach 11 bases of it. In the germline V gene, CDR1 corresponds to SGDLS and CDR2 to YYNGEE. With regard to this clonotype: The target of this receptor is not known. Base quality data are lacking; no much larger clone is found one base away.

Sequenced input: blood. This TCR was recovered from a woman aged 25-40 years with Graves' hyperthyroidism that later progressed to Graves' ophthalmopathy. The sequence links TRBV9 to TRBJ1-2; a stretch of 8 junction bases matches TRBD1. The CDR3 corresponds to CASSVGQGKLTGYTF. The base sequence is TGTGCCAGCAGCGTCGGACAGGGTAAATTAACGGGCTACACCTTC.